This record covers a single TCR beta chain. The data belong to a study of blood T cell repertoires in COVID-19. V gave up 5 bases and J gave up 3 bases, with 8 bases separating them. The CDR3 has 13 amino acids. Per the germline V gene, CDR1 is KGHSH and CDR2 is LQKENI. Participants' reported clinical history set cohort assignment. Method: immunoSEQ multiplex PCR; TCRdb's copy keeps in-frame clones and lacks some. The table shows 150,000 to 200,000 clones, with 75% to 85% occurring only once. Material: PBMCs or T cells enriched from blood (not recorded which). The rearrangement uses TRBV18 and TRBJ1-5; no clear D. This receptor was obtained from a woman aged 45-60 years with acute COVID-19. The CDR3 region is CASSSSYNQPQHF. The CDR3 DNA reads as TGTGCCAGCTCATCTAGTTACAATCAGCCCCAGCATTTT. The full variable domain, in which reference TRBV18 and TRBJ1-5 provide the parts outside the CDR3, is NAGVMQNPRHLVRRRGQEARLRCSPMKGHSHVYWYRQLPEEGLKFMVYLQKENIIDESGMPKERFSAEFPKEGPSILRIQQVVRGDSAAYFCASSSSYNQPQHFGDGTRLSIL.